The entry below gives a single T cell receptor beta chain sequence along with its context. These data come from a study of blood T cell repertoires in COVID-19. TCRdb's copy holds only in-frame clones and misses some; the assay was immunoSEQ multiplex PCR. Of 70,000 to 85,000 clones detected, roughly 82% appear once; the ten largest clones hold 8% to 13%. The CDR3 sequence is 16 residues long. Germline CDR1 is WNHNN and CDR2 is SYGVQD (reference sequence). V was pared by 6 bases and J by 3 bases, with 17 bases between. V and J are TRBV10-1 and TRBJ2-2; D might be TRBD1 (6 bases). The TCR originated in a man aged 55 to 70 with acute or convalescent COVID-19. The sequencing input was peripheral blood. This CDR3 reads CASSGQFLGDTGELFF. The CDR3 nucleotides read TGCGCCAGCAGCGGACAGTTCCTAGGGGACACCGGGGAGCTGTTTTTT.